A selection of T cell receptor beta chains follows, all from one sample in a study of CD8 T cells in ankylosing spondylitis. TCRdb ran MiXCR on the 5' RACE reads and lists one entry per CDR3 protein. The table lists under 250,000 distinct CDR3 sequences, roughly 26% of them singletons, with roughly 6.7% in the top ten. What was sequenced was blood, either unsorted or a sorted T cell fraction (not recorded which). These TCRs come from a male donor with ankylosing spondylitis or in good health (not recorded which). Each CDR3 is given with its conserved first and last residue. Fields, in order: V gene, J gene, D gene, clone size, CDR3 protein, CDR3 DNA. D genes are given only for firm matches. Clone size is given for some rows only: seen once, a few or many times, or a class if the clone is expanded.

TRBV6-1	TRBJ1-6	.	many	CASKVRGDSPLHF	TGTGCCAGCAAGGTCAGGGGAGATTCACCCCTCCACTTT
TRBV7-2	TRBJ2-3	.	.	CASSPGVDTQYF	TGTGCCAGCAGTCCAGGTGTAGATACGCAGTATTTT
TRBV29-1	TRBJ2-2	.	.	CSASTETGELFF	TGCAGCGCATCCACAGAGACCGGGGAGCTGTTTTTT
TRBV5-6	TRBJ2-1	.	.	CASSSGVLYSGEQFF	TGTGCCAGCAGCTCCGGTGTTTTGTATTCCGGTGAGCAGTTCTTC
TRBV20-1	TRBJ1-2	.	many	CSADSSYGYTF	TGCAGTGCCGACAGCTCCTATGGCTACACCTTC
TRBV20-1	TRBJ2-4	.	.	CSARAGAGNIQYF	TGCAGTGCTAGAGCAGGGGCCGGGAACATTCAGTACTTC
TRBV10-3	TRBJ2-3	TRBD1	.	CATRQGPPQDTDTQYF	TGTGCCACCCGACAGGGGCCCCCGCAAGACACAGATACGCAGTATTTT
TRBV29-1	TRBJ2-7	.	few	CSAGGQFYEQYF	TGCAGCGCCGGAGGACAGTTCTACGAGCAGTACTTC
TRBV12-3/TRBV12-4	TRBJ1-2	TRBD1	many	CASSFRGGNYGYTF	TGTGCCAGCAGTTTCAGGGGGGGGAACTATGGCTACACCTTC
TRBV20-1	TRBJ1-5	.	.	CSAQGAASGDQPQHF	TGCAGTGCCCAAGGAGCCGCTTCGGGGGATCAGCCCCAGCATTTT
TRBV6-2/TRBV6-3	TRBJ2-2	.	many	CASTSPLATGELFF	TGTGCCAGCACTTCACCCCTAGCGACCGGGGAGCTGTTTTTT
TRBV29-1	TRBJ2-7	TRBD1	once	CSASRDREDEQYF	TGCAGCGCTTCCCGGGACAGGGAGGACGAGCAGTACTTC